This T cell receptor beta chain was obtained from a study of identical twins. Findings and limits, study-wide: Clonotypes of the beta chain that were abundant in cord blood carried fewer insertions (memory repertoires showed none). Modeled out-of-frame TCR alpha sharing in monozygotic twins fell below observed levels. Beta out-of-frame sequences showed weaker excess sharing between twins. Its conclusions, products of cross-sectional statistical analysis, did not come from following the same donors.

TCRdb independently ran MiXCR on the 5' RACE reads; one entry per CDR3 protein. The table shows roughly 630,000 distinct CDR3 sequences, with roughly 6.6% occurring only once. This clonotype appeared many times. The antigen is not known. Trimming stripped 5 bases from V and 3 bases from J, with 14 bases between. The germline V gene encodes CDR1 MNHNS and CDR2 SASEGT. This CDR3 is built from 15 residues. These same data were also listed under a study on yellow fever vaccine responses in identical twins.

This chain connects TRBV6-1 to TRBJ1-5; D gene ambiguous. Sequenced: PBMCs. The source is a woman aged 18 to 35 in good health. CDR3 region: CASSQDYQPNQPQHF. The CDR3, as DNA: TGTGCCAGCAGTCAGGACTACCAGCCCAATCAGCCCCAGCATTTT.